This passage covers 29 T cell receptor beta chains from one sample sequenced in a study of PD-1 blockade in mismatch repair-deficient tumors. This table comes from immunoSEQ multiplex PCR, and its TCRdb copy is limited to in-frame clones, with some not included. The sample shows just over 25,000 clones, about four fifths of them seen only once. The specimen was PBMCs, collected before pembrolizumab treatment. The origin of the receptors is an adult with mismatch repair-deficient cancer.

This clone showed up just a few times. The chain employs TRBV19 and TRBJ2-7; D not resolved. CDR3 length: 13 residues. Per the germline V gene, CDR1 is LNHDA and CDR2 is SQIVND (reference sequence). V dropped 6 bases and J dropped 5 bases, with 14 bases sitting between them. The CDR3 nucleotides are TGTGCCAGTAGCCTCCCCAGGTCCAACGAGCAGTACTTC. Translating it yields CASSLPRSNEQYF.

V and J are TRBV5-1 and TRBJ1-2, with TRBD1 matching 7 bases. The CDR3 spans 14 residues. Per the germline V gene, CDR1 is SGHRS and CDR2 is YFSETQ. V lost 4 bases, J lost 6 bases, and 9 bases stayed unmatched. DNA for the CDR3: TGCGCCAGCAGCAAGGGACAGTACGGAGATGGCTACACCTTC. Its protein is CASSKGQYGDGYTF.

This rearrangement joins TRBV7-2 to TRBJ1-2, with TRBD1 matching over 7 bases. With 4 bases clipped from V and 4 bases from J, the junction kept 9 bases outside the gene matches. Per the germline V gene, CDR1 is SGHTA and CDR2 is FQGNSA. The CDR3 loop spans 15 amino acids. The CDR3 loop reads CASSSGFRQGYGYTF. CDR3 in DNA: TGTGCCAGCAGCTCGGGATTTAGACAGGGCTATGGCTACACCTTC.

The chain joins TRBV11-2 to TRBJ2-1; TRBD2 might be the D (6 bases). Trimming took off 5 bases at V and 9 bases at J, with 17 bases between the two ends. Per the germline V gene, CDR1 is SGHAT and CDR2 is FQNNGV. The CDR3 is 14 amino acids. CDR3 nucleotide sequence: TGTGCCAGCAGCCAAGGGTCTAGGAGGGCTGAGCAGTTCTTC. Translated: CASSQGSRRAEQFF.

This clone was detected only once. The chain carries TRBV5-1 and TRBJ2-2; the D is unclear. CDR1 and CDR2 from the germline V gene are SGHRS and YFSETQ. V dropped 0 bases and J dropped 3 bases, with 12 bases sitting between them. This CDR3 spans 16 amino acids. The CDR3 nucleotides are TGCGCCAGCAGCTTGGTACGGCAGGCCCACACCGGGGAGCTGTTTTTT. Its protein is CASSLVRQAHTGELFF.

The V call is TRBV11-2, the J call TRBJ2-4, with TRBD1 identical over 12 bases. This CDR3 is 16 amino acids long. The germline V gene encodes CDR1 SGHAT and CDR2 FQNNGV. V dropped 5 bases and J dropped 3; count of bases not matched to a gene: 5. This chain's CDR3 is CASSPGQGAVKNIQYF. In nucleotides, the CDR3 is TGTGCCAGCAGCCCGGGACAGGGGGCGGTCAAAAACATTCAGTACTTC.

The rearrangement uses TRBV5-1 and TRBJ1-2; possible D gene TRBD1, 6 bases. Deletions cut 2 bases from V and 4 bases from J, with 15 bases between. Germline CDR1 is SGHRS and CDR2 is YFSETQ. The CDR3 spans 15 residues. Written as DNA, the CDR3 is TGCGCCAGCAGCTTAACGGACAGATCTATCTATGGCTACACCTTC. Protein: CASSLTDRSIYGYTF.

The chain combines TRBV28 with TRBJ1-1; no clear D gene. Germline V gives CDR1 MDHEN, CDR2 SYDVKM. The CDR3 is 12 amino acids. V lost 7 bases to trimming and J lost 5 bases, with 11 bases between them. CDR3 in amino acids: CASIPSGTEAFF. Here the CDR3 DNA reads TGTGCCAGCATTCCATCGGGGACTGAAGCTTTCTTT.

The DNA of the CDR3 is TGTGCCAGTAGCCCTAGAGCGGGGCACTCTGGACAGCCCCAGCATTTT. Protein: CASSPRAGHSGQPQHF. The chain combines TRBV19 with TRBJ1-5, with D possibly TRBD1 on 5 matching bases. The CDR3 is made up of 16 amino acids. Germline V gene lookup returns CDR1 LNHDA and CDR2 SQIVND (reference sequence). Trimming left V 6 bases short and J 7 bases short, with 22 bases between. The entire variable domain, with the rest obtained from reference TRBV19 and TRBJ1-5, is as follows: DGGITQSPKYLFRKEGQNVTLSCEQNLNHDAMYWYRQDPGQGLRLIYYSQIVNDFQKGDIAEGYSVSREKKESFPLTVTSAQKNPTAFYLCASSPRAGHSGQPQHFGDGTRLSIL.

The chain's CDR3 is CASSLQPQNTEAFF. The CDR3 coding sequence is TGTGCCAGCAGCCTCCAACCACAGAACACTGAAGCTTTCTTT. The J gene is TRBJ1-1, the V gene TRBV7-2; unclear D gene. The germline CDR1 and CDR2 sequences are SGHTA and FQGNSA. V shed 5 bases and J shed 1 base, with 11 bases lying between them. The CDR3 runs to 14 residues.

DNA for the CDR3: TGCGCCAGCAGTGAGTCAATCGGGACCCAGTACTTC. It yields the protein CASSESIGTQYF. The V gene is TRBV10-1, the J gene TRBJ2-5; no clear D. V lost 0 bases, J lost 7 bases, and 6 bases lay in between. Germline CDR1 reads WNHNN; CDR2 reads SYGVQD (reference sequence). The CDR3 contains 12 residues.

V and J are TRBV7-2 and TRBJ2-2; 8 bases agree with TRBD2. The germline V gene has CDR1 SGHTA and CDR2 FQGNSA. The CDR3 has 16 amino acids. The V segment lost 5 bases and the J segment 2 bases; nucleotides outside the gene matches: 7. The CDR3, as DNA: TGTGCCAGCAGCGGTCAACTAGCGGTTAACACCGGGGAGCTGTTTTTT. Translated, it gives CASSGQLAVNTGELFF.

This chain links TRBV28 with TRBJ2-5; 13 bases match TRBD2. The J call may be in error: the DNA end matches TRBJ2-7 better. Per the germline V gene, CDR1 is MDHEN and CDR2 is SYDVKM. The CDR3 runs to 15 residues. Here the CDR3 DNA reads TGTGCCAGCAGTCCCAAGGGACTAGCGGGAAACGAGCAGTACTTC. The encoded protein is CASSPKGLAGNEQYF.

The chain employs TRBV14 and TRBJ1-4, with 8 bases lining up with TRBD1. From germline, CDR1 is SGHDN and CDR2 FVKESK. Losses at the gene ends were 4 bases for V and 4 bases for J; bases not matched to a gene: 5. CDR3 length: 15 residues. DNA for the CDR3: TGTGCCAGCAGCCGGAACAGGGGGTATAATGAAAAACTGTTTTTT. This gives the protein CASSRNRGYNEKLFF. The complete variable domain, with remaining parts taken from reference TRBV14 and TRBJ1-4, reads EAGVTQFPSHSVIEKGQTVTLRCDPISGHDNLYWYRRVMGKEIKFLLHFVKESKQDESGMPNNRFLAERTGGTYSTLKVQPAELEDSGVYFCASSRNRGYNEKLFFGSGTQLSVL.

The chain links TRBV27 to TRBJ2-5; 7 positions match TRBD2. V shed 5 bases, J shed 5 bases, and the junction held 14 bases outside the gene matches. Germline V gene lookup returns CDR1 MNHEY and CDR2 SMNVEV (reference sequence). The CDR3 spans 16 residues. The CDR3 region is CASSPDLAGVAETQYF. CDR3 nucleotide sequence: TGTGCCAGCAGTCCCGACCTGGCGGGAGTTGCTGAGACCCAGTACTTC.

The J gene is TRBJ1-2, the V gene TRBV28; the D is unclear. CDR3 length equals 13 residues. Between the trimmed V and J ends, which lost 5 bases and 2 bases, there was a span of 9 bases. CDR1 and CDR2 from the germline V gene are MDHEN and SYDVKM. The DNA of the CDR3 is TGTGCCAGCAGTCTGAGGGAGAACTATGGCTACACCTTC. Its protein product is CASSLRENYGYTF.

This clone has just a few counts. J is TRBJ2-2 and V is TRBV9; 8 nucleotides match TRBD2. The V gene end was trimmed by 4 bases and the J gene end by 0 bases; junction bases not matched to a gene: 2. The CDR3 covers 15 residues. The germline V gene encodes CDR1 SGDLS and CDR2 YYNGEE. The CDR3 DNA is TGTGCCAGCAGCCGGGGGGGGGCGAACACCGGGGAGCTGTTTTTT. Translation gives CASSRGGANTGELFF.

The chain uses TRBV27 and TRBJ2-7, with a tentative D call TRBD2 (7 bases). This CDR3 region has 16 residues. Trimming stripped 3 bases from V and 0 bases from J, with 15 bases between. The germline V gene has CDR1 MNHEY and CDR2 SMNVEV (reference sequence). The CDR3 region is CASSFSGGPLSYEQYF. The CDR3 nucleotides are TGTGCCAGCAGTTTTTCGGGGGGCCCCCTCTCCTACGAGCAGTACTTC.

The V and J genes are TRBV5-5 and TRBJ2-1; 8 nucleotides match TRBD2. The germline V gene has CDR1 SGHKS and CDR2 YYEKEE (reference sequence). The CDR3 length is 15 residues. V lost 0 bases and J lost 8; bases outside the gene matches: 7. The CDR3 nucleotides read TGTGCCAGCAGCTTGGCTCAGCGGGAGAGCCATGAGCAGTTCTTC. Protein product: CASSLAQRESHEQFF. Filled out from reference TRBV5-5 and TRBJ2-1, the complete variable domain reads DAGVTQSPTHLIKTRGQQVTLRCSPISGHKSVSWYQQVLGQGPQFIFQYYEKEERGRGNFPDRFSARQFPNYSSELNVNALLLGDSALYLCASSLAQRESHEQFFGPGTRLTVL.

This chain uses TRBV5-1 with TRBJ1-1; TRBD1 is a possible D gene (6 bases). Germline V gene lookup returns CDR1 SGHRS and CDR2 YFSETQ. CDR3 length equals 15 residues. Trimming removed 0 bases from V and 1 base from J, with 10 bases in between. For the CDR3, the DNA is TGCGCCAGCAGCTTGGAACTGGGGGCGAACACTGAAGCTTTCTTT. Its translation is CASSLELGANTEAFF.

This clone was recorded only once. The genes are TRBV28 and TRBJ2-1; TRBD2 matches at 7 bases. This CDR3 is 14 amino acids long. Germline V CDR1 and CDR2: MDHEN, SYDVKM. V was clipped by 9 bases and J by 7 bases; unmatched bases: 12. In DNA form, the CDR3 reads TGTGCCAGTTCGGGGGGTGCGGTTCTTAATGAGCAGTTCTTC. Its protein is CASSGGAVLNEQFF.

This sequence joins TRBV28 and TRBJ2-3; 7 nucleotides agree with TRBD1. Germline CDR1 MDHEN, CDR2 SYDVKM. There are 16 residues in the CDR3. J was trimmed by 1 base and V by 2 bases; bases with no gene match: 6. CDR3 loop: CASSLRQGKGTDTQYF. CDR3 nucleotide sequence: TGTGCCAGCAGTTTAAGACAGGGCAAAGGCACAGATACGCAGTATTTT.

This clone was observed a few times. The CDR3 is CAWSALTDTQYF. The DNA for the CDR3 is TGTGCCTGGAGTGCCCTTACAGATACGCAGTATTTT. The chain combines TRBV30 with TRBJ2-3, with no clear D. V was shortened by 1 base and J by 3 bases, with 5 bases between the two germline ends. This CDR3 comprises 12 residues. Germline assignment: CDR1 GTSNPN and CDR2 SVGIG (reference sequence).

The gene calls are TRBV12-1 and TRBJ2-7; the table names TRBD2, a call not compared with the DNA. TRBV12-1 is a pseudogene. CDR3 length: 15 amino acids. The CDR3 sequence: CASRLVSGSSYEQYF. DNA of the CDR3: TGTGCCAGCAGATTGGTTAGCGGATCCTCCTACGAGCAGTACTTC.

The rearrangement joins TRBV27 to TRBJ2-3, with D possibly being TRBD1 (5 bases). Looked up from germline, CDR1 is MNHEY and CDR2 is SMNVEV (reference sequence). The CDR3 has 13 amino acids. Trimming cost V 7 bases and J 3 bases, with 11 bases left between them. CDR3 loop: CASTRQRTDTQYF. The CDR3 DNA is TGTGCCAGCACCCGACAGAGGACAGATACGCAGTATTTT.

The chain combines TRBV5-1 with TRBJ2-2; D is possibly TRBD1 (5 bases). Germline V gives CDR1 SGHRS, CDR2 YFSETQ. The germline V and J ends were trimmed by 4 bases and 1 base, with 8 bases remaining between them. The CDR3 runs 14 residues. The DNA of the CDR3 is TGCGCCAGCAGCGTAGGACAGAACACCGGGGAGCTGTTTTTT. It translates to CASSVGQNTGELFF.

The V and J genes are TRBV7-9 and TRBJ1-4; D ambiguous. CDR1 is SEHNR and CDR2 is FQNEAQ in the germline V gene (reference sequence). Trimming removed 1 base at V and 11 bases at J, with 14 bases between. The CDR3 runs to 14 residues. The CDR3 DNA is TGTGCCAGCAGCTTAGGCGATCGGTGGGAGAAACTGTTTTTT. Translated: CASSLGDRWEKLFF. The variable domain in full, with the rest retrieved from reference TRBV7-9 and TRBJ1-4, is DTGVSQNPRHKITKRGQNVTFRCDPISEHNRLYWYRQTLGQGPEFLTYFQNEAQLEKSRLLSDRFSAERPKGSFSTLEIQRTEQGDSAMYLCASSLGDRWEKLFFGSGTQLSVL.

V is TRBV7-2 and J is TRBJ2-1; 8 nucleotides align to TRBD2. V shed 0 bases and J 3 bases; nucleotides not matched to a gene: 4. CDR3 size: 16 residues. Germline V CDR1 and CDR2: SGHTA, FQGNSA. The DNA of the CDR3 is TGTGCCAGCAGCTTAGCGTTCAGCGGGGGCTACAATGAGCAGTTCTTC. The encoded protein is CASSLAFSGGYNEQFF.

The V call is TRBV5-4, the J call TRBJ1-5, with D possibly TRBD1 on 6 matching bases. Per the germline V gene, CDR1 is SGHNT and CDR2 is YYREEE (reference sequence). The CDR3 consists of 16 residues. Trimming took 3 bases from V and 4 from J, leaving 17 bases between them. The CDR3 sequence: CASSSNGGGPNQPQHF. DNA for the CDR3: TGTGCCAGCAGCTCTAATGGCGGGGGCCCTAATCAGCCCCAGCATTTT.